This TCR beta chain was identified during a study of OX40 agonist ivuxolimab in advanced cancers. Study overall: Partial responses were seen in three patients, one with hepatocellular carcinoma and two with cutaneous melanoma.

Only in-frame clones appear in the TCRdb table, and some are missing; sequencing was by immunoSEQ multiplex PCR. The table has some 40,000 clones, around 90% seen once. V was shortened by 3 bases and J by 11 bases, with 9 bases between the two germline ends. Germline V gene data show CDR1 as MRHNA and CDR2 as SNTAGT. The CDR3 spans 11 residues. Blood samples were obtained at baseline, cycle 4 day 1, and cycle 7 day 1. The sequence was collected from an adult with an advanced solid tumor such as melanoma, head and neck, liver or kidney cancer. This chain connects TRBV6-4 to TRBJ2-3; no definite D call. The sample was CD4+ or CD8+ T cells sorted from blood, taken in a trial of the OX40 agonist ivuxolimab. CDR3 sequence reads: CASSEATGQYF. Written as DNA, the CDR3 is TGTGCCAGCAGTGAAGCGACGGGGCAGTATTTT.